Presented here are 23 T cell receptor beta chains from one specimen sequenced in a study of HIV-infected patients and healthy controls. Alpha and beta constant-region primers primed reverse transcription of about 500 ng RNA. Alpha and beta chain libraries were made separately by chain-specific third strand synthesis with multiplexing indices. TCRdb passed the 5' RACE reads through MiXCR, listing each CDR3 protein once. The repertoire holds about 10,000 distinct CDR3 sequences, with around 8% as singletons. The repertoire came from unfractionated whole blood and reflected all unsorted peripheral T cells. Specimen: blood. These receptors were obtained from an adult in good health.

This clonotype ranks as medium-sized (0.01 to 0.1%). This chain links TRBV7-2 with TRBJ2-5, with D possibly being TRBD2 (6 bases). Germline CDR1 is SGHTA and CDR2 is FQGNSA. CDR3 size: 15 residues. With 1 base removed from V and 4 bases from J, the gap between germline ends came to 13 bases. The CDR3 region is CASSLVRDRPETQYF. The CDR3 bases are TGTGCCAGCAGCTTAGTGCGGGACCGCCCAGAGACCCAGTACTTC.

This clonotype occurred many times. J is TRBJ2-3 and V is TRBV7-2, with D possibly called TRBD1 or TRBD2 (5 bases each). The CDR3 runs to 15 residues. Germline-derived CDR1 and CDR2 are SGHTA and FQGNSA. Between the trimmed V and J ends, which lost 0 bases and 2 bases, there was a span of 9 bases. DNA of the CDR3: TGTGCCAGCAGCTTAGCCGGGACGTACACAGATACGCAGTATTTT. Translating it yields CASSLAGTYTDTQYF. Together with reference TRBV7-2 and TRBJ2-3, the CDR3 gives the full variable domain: GAGVSQSPSNKVTEKGKDVELRCDPISGHTALYWYRQSLGQGLEFLIYFQGNSAPDKSGLPSDRFSAERTGGSVSTLTIQRTQQEDSAVYLCASSLAGTYTDTQYFGPGTRLTVL.

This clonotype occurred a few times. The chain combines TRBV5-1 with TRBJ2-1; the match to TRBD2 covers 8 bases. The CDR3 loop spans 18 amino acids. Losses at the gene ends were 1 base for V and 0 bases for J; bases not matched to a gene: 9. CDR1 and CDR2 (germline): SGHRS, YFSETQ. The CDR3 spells CASSLRTLAASSYNEQFF. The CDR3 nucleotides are TGCGCCAGCAGCTTGAGAACACTAGCGGCCAGCTCCTACAATGAGCAGTTCTTC.

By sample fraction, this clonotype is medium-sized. Here the CDR3 reads CASSLEGKHTDTQYF. CDR3 sequence (DNA): TGTGCCAGCAGTTTAGAGGGCAAACACACAGATACGCAGTATTTT. The V gene is TRBV12-3 or TRBV12-4, the J gene TRBJ2-3; D is uncertain. V was pared by 1 base and J by 2 bases, with 10 bases between. The CDR3 is 15 amino acids.

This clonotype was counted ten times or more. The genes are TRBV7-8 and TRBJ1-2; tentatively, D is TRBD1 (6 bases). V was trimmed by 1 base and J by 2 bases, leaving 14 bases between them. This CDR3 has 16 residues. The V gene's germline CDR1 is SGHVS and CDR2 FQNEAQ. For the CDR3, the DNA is TGTGCCAGCAGCTTAGTTCTCGGGGGGGCGAACTATGGCTACACCTTC. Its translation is CASSLVLGGANYGYTF.

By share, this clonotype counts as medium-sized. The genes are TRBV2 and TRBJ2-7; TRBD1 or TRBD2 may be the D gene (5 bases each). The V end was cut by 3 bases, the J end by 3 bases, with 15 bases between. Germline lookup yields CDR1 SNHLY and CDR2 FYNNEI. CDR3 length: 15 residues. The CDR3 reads CASSDPRDGFYEQYF. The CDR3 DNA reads TGTGCCAGCAGTGACCCTCGGGACGGATTCTACGAGCAGTACTTC.

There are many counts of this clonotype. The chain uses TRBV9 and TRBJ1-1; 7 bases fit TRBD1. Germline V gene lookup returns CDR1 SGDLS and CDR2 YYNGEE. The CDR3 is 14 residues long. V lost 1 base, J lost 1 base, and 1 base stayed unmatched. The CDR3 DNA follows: TGTGCCAGCAGCGTACAGGGGGGGAACACTGAAGCTTTCTTT. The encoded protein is CASSVQGGNTEAFF. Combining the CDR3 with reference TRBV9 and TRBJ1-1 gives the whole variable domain DSGVTQTPKHLITATGQRVTLRCSPRSGDLSVYWYQQSLDQGLQFLIQYYNGEERAKGNILERFSAQQFPDLHSELNLSSLELGDSALYFCASSVQGGNTEAFFGQGTRLTVV.

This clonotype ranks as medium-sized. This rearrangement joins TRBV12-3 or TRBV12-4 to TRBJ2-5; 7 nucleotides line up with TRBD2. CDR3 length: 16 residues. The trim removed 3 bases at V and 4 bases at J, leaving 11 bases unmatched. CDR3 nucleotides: TGTGCCAGCAGTTTGCGAAGCGGGATTGTTGTAGAGACCCAGTACTTC. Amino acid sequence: CASSLRSGIVVETQYF.

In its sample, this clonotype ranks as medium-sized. The CDR3 DNA reads TGCAGTGCTAGCTATGGTCAGGACCATCAGCCCCAGCATTTT. It specifies CSASYGQDHQPQHF. The chain couples TRBV20-1 to TRBJ1-5; D not resolved. Germline lookup yields CDR1 DFQATT and CDR2 SNEGSKA (reference sequence). Trimming left V 3 bases short and J 5 bases short, with 14 bases between. The CDR3 runs 14 residues.

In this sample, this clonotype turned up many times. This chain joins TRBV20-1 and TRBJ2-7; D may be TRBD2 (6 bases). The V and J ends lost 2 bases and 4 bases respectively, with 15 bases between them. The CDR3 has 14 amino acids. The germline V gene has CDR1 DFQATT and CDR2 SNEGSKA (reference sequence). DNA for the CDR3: TGCAGTGCTAGACCCGGGACTGGTGGATACGAGCAGTACTTC. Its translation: CSARPGTGGYEQYF.

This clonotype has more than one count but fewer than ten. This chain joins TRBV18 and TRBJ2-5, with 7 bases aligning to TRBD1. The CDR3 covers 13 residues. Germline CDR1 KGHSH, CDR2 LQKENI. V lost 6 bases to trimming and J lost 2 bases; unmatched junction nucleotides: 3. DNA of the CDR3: TGTGCCAGCTCGCCGGGACAGCAAGAGACCCAGTACTTC. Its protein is CASSPGQQETQYF.

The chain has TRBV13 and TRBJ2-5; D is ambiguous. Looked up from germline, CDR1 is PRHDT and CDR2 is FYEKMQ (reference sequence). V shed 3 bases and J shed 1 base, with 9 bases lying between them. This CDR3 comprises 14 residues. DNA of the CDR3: TGTGCCAGCAGCTTCCGTAGGAGCCAAGAGACCCAGTACTTC. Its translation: CASSFRRSQETQYF.

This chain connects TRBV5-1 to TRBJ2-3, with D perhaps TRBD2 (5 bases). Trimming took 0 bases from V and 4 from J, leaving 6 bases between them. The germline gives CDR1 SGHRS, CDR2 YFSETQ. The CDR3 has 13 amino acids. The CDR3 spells CASSLEGADTQYF. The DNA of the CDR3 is TGCGCCAGCAGCTTGGAGGGAGCAGATACGCAGTATTTT. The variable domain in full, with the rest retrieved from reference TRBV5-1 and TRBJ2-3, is KAGVTQTPRYLIKTRGQQVTLSCSPISGHRSVSWYQQTPGQGLQFLFEYFSETQRNKGNFPGRFSGRQFSNSRSEMNVSTLELGDSALYLCASSLEGADTQYFGPGTRLTVL.

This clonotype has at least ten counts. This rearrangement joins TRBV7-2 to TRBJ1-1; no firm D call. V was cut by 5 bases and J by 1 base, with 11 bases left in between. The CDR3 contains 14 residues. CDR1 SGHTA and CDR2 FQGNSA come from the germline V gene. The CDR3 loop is CASSLEAANTEAFF. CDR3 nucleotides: TGTGCCAGCAGCCTGGAGGCGGCGAACACTGAAGCTTTCTTT. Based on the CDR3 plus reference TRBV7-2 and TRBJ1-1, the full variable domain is GAGVSQSPSNKVTEKGKDVELRCDPISGHTALYWYRQSLGQGLEFLIYFQGNSAPDKSGLPSDRFSAERTGGSVSTLTIQRTQQEDSAVYLCASSLEAANTEAFFGQGTRLTVV.

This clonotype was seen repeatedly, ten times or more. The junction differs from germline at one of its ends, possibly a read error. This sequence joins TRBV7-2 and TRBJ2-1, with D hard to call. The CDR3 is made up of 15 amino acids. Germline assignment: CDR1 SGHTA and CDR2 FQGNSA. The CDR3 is CASTLLVTSYNEQFF. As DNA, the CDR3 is TGTGCCAGCACCTTACTCGTTACTTCCTACAATGAGCAGTTCTTC.

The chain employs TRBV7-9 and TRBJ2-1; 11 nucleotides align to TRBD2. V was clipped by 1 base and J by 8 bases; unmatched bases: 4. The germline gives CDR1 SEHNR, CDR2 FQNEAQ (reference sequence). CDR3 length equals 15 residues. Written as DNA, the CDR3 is TGTGCCAGCAGCTTAGTACTAGCGGGAGACGATGAGCAGTTCTTC. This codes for CASSLVLAGDDEQFF.

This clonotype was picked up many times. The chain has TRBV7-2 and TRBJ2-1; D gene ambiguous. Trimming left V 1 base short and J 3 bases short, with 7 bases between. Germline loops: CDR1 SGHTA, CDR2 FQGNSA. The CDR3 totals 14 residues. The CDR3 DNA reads TGTGCCAGCAGCTTAGAGGGCTACTACAATGAGCAGTTCTTC. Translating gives CASSLEGYYNEQFF.

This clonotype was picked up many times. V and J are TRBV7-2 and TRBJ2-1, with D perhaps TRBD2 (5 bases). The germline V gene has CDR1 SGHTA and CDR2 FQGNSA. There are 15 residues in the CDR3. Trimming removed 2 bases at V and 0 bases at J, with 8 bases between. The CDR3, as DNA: TGTGCCAGCAGCTTACACCGGGGCTCCTACAATGAGCAGTTCTTC. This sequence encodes CASSLHRGSYNEQFF. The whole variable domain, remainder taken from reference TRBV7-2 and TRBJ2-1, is GAGVSQSPSNKVTEKGKDVELRCDPISGHTALYWYRQSLGQGLEFLIYFQGNSAPDKSGLPSDRFSAERTGGSVSTLTIQRTQQEDSAVYLCASSLHRGSYNEQFFGPGTRLTVL.

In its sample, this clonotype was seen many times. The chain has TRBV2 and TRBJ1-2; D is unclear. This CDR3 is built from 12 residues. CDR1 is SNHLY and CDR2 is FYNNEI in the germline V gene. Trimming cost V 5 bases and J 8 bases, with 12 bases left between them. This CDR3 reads CASSISGRGYTF. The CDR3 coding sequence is TGTGCCAGCAGTATTTCCGGGCGCGGCTACACCTTC.

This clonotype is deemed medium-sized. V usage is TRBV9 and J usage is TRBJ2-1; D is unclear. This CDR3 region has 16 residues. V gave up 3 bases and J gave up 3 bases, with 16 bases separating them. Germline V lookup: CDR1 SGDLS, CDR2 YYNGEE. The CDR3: CASSEPSGTNYNEQFF. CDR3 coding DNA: TGTGCCAGCAGCGAACCCAGTGGCACGAACTACAATGAGCAGTTCTTC.

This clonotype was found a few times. DNA of the CDR3: TGTGCCATCAGTGTAAACAGCGCTAACTATGGCTACACCTTC. It translates to CAISVNSANYGYTF. The V call is TRBV10-3, the J call TRBJ1-2; D not resolved. From germline, CDR1 is ENHRY and CDR2 SYGVKD. The CDR3 extends over 14 amino acids. Trimming took off 4 bases at V and 0 bases at J, with 9 bases between the two ends.

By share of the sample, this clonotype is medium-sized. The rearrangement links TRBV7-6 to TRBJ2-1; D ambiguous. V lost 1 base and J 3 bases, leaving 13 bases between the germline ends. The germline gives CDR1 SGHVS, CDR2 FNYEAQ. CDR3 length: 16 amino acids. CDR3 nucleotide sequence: TGTGCCAGCAGCTTAGGGACCAAAGACGGCTACAATGAGCAGTTCTTC. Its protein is CASSLGTKDGYNEQFF. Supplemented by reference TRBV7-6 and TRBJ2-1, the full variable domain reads GAGVSQSPRYKVTKRGQDVALRCDPISGHVSLYWYRQALGQGPEFLTYFNYEAQQDKSGLPNDRFSAERPEGSISTLTIQRTEQRDSAMYRCASSLGTKDGYNEQFFGPGTRLTVL.

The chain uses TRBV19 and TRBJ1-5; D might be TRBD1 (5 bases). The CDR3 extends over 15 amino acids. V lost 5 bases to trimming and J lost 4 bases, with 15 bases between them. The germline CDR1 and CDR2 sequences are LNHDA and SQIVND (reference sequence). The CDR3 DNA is TGTGCCAGTAGTGTCTTGGGGCACACAAATCAGCCCCAGCATTTT. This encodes CASSVLGHTNQPQHF.